Sequencing of this T cell receptor beta chain was carried out in a study of blood T cell repertoires in COVID-19. V was pared by 6 bases and J by 6 bases, with 11 bases of the junction left unmatched. This CDR3 comprises 15 residues. Germline V gene lookup returns CDR1 SNHLY and CDR2 FYNNEI. Sequencing used immunoSEQ multiplex PCR; TCRdb keeps in-frame clones, though not all of them. The repertoire includes roughly 67,000 clones, 80% to 85% of them detected once, and around 9.5% sits in the top ten. The sequencing sample was made of peripheral blood. The clonotype comes from a man aged 50 or older with active COVID-19. The chain is built from TRBV2 and TRBJ2-1; 7 nucleotides agree with TRBD2. CDR3 sequence: CASRAELALVNEQFF. CDR3 bases: TGTGCCAGCAGGGCTGAACTAGCGTTAGTCAATGAGCAGTTCTTC.